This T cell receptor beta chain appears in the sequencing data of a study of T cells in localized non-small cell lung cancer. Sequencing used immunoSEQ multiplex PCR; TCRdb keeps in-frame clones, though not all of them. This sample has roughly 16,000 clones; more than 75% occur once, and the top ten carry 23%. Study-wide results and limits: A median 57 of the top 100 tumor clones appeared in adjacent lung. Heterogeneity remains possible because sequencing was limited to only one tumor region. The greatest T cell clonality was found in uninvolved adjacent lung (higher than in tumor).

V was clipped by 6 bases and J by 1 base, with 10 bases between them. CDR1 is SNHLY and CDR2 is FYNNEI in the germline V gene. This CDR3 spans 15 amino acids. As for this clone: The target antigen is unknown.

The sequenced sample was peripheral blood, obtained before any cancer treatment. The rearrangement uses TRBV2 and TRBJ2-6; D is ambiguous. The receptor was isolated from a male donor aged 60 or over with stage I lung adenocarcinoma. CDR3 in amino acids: CASSVDRSGANVLTF. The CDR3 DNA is TGTGCCAGCAGCGTCGACCGTTCTGGGGCCAACGTCCTGACTTTC.